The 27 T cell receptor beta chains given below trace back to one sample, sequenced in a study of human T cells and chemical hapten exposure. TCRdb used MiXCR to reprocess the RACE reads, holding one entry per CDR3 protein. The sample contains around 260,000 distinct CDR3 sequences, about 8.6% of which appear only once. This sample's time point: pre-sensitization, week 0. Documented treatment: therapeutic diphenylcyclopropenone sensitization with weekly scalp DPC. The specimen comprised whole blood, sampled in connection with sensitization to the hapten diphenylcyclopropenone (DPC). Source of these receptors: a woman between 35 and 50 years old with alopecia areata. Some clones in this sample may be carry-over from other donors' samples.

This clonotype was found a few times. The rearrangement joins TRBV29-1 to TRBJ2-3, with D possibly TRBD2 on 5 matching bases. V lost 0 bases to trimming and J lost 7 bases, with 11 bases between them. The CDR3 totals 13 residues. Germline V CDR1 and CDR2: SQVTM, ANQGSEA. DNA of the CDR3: TGCAGCGTTGAAGAGGGCCAGCGGAATACGCAGTATTTT. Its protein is CSVEEGQRNTQYF.

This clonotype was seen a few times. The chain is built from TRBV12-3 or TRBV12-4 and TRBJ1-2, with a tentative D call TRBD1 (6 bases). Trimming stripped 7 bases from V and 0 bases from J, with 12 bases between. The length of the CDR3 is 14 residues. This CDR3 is CASTSTGSNYGYTF. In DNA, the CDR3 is TGTGCCAGCACCTCGACAGGTTCTAACTATGGCTACACCTTC.

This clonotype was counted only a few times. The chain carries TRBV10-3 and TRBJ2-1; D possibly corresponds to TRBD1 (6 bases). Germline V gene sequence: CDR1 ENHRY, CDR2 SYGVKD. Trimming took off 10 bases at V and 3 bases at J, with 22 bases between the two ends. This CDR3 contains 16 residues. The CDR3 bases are TGTGCCACGTTGACGGGTGGCAGGGGTAACTACAATGAGCAGTTCTTC. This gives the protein CATLTGGRGNYNEQFF.

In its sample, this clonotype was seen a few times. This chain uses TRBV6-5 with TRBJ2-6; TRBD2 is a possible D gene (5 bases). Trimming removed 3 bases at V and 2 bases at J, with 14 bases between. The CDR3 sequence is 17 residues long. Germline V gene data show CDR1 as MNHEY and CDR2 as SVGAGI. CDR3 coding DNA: TGTGCCAGCAGTTATCGACTGACGGGGACTGGGGCCAACGTCCTGACTTTC. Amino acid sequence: CASSYRLTGTGANVLTF.

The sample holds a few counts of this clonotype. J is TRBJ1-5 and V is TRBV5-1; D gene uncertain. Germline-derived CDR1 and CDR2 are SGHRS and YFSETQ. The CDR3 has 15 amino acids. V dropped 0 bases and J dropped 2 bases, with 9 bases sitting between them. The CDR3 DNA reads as TGCGCCAGCAGCTTGGGTGGGCCAGGCAATCAGCCCCAGCATTTT. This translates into CASSLGGPGNQPQHF.

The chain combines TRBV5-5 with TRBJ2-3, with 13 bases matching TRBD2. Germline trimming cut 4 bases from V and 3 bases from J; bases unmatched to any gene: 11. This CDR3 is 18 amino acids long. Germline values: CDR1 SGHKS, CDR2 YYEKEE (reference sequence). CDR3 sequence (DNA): TGTGCCAGCAGCCGACTAGCGGGGGGCCTTCCGGCAACAGATACGCAGTATTTT. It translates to CASSRLAGGLPATDTQYF. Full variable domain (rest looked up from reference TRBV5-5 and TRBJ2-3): DAGVTQSPTHLIKTRGQQVTLRCSPISGHKSVSWYQQVLGQGPQFIFQYYEKEERGRGNFPDRFSARQFPNYSSELNVNALLLGDSALYLCASSRLAGGLPATDTQYFGPGTRLTVL.

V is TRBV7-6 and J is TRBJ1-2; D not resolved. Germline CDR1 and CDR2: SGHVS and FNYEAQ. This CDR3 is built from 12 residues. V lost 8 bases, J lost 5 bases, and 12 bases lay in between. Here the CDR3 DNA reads TGTGCCAGCGGGGAGGACGTTTATGGCTACACCTTC. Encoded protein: CASGEDVYGYTF.

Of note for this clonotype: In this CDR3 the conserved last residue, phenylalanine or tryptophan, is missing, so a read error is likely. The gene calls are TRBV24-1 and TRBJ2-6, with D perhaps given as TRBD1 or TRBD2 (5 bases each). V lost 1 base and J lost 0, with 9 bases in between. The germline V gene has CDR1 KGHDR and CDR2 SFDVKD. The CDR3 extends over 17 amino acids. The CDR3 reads CATSDFGTGSGANVLTC. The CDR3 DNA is TGTGCCACCAGTGATTTCGGGACGGGCTCTGGGGCCAACGTCCTGACTTGC.

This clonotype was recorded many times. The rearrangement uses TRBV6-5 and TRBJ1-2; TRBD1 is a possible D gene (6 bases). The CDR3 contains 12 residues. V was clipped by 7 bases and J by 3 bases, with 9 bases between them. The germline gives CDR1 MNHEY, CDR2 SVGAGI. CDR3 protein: CASTGDHYGYTF. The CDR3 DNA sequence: TGTGCCAGCACAGGGGACCACTATGGCTACACCTTC.

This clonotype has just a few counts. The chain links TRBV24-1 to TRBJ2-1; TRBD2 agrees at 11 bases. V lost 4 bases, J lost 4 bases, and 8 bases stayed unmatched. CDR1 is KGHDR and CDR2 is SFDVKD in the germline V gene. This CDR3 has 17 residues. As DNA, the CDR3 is TGTGCCACCAGTGACCCCTCCGGGACTAGCGGTTACAATGAGCAGTTCTTC. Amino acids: CATSDPSGTSGYNEQFF.

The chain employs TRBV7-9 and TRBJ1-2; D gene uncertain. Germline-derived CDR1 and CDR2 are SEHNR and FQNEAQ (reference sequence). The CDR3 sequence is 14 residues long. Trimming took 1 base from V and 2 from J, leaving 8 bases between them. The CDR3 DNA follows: TGTGCCAGCAGCTTAGACAGTGACAACTATGGCTACACCTTC. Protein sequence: CASSLDSDNYGYTF.

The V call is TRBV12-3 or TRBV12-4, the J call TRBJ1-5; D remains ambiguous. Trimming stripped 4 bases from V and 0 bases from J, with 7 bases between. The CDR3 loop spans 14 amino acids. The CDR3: CASSYGVSNQPQHF. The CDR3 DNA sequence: TGTGCCAGCAGTTACGGAGTTAGCAATCAGCCCCAGCATTTT.

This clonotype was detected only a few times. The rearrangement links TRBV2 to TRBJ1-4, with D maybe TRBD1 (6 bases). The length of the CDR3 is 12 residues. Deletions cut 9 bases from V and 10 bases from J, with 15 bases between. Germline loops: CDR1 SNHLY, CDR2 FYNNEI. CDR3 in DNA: TGTGCCAGTCAGGGGCCAGGAGCAAAACTGTTTTTT. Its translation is CASQGPGAKLFF.

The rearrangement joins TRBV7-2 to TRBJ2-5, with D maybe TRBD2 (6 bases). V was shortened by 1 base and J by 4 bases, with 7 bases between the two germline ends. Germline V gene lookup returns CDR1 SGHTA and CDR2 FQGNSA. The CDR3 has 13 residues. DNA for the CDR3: TGTGCCAGCAGCTTAGGTAGCGGAGAGACCCAGTACTTC. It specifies CASSLGSGETQYF.

The CDR3 region has the DNA TGTGCCACCAGTGATCCGGGGGTTCTAGAGACCCAGTACTTC. Translating gives CATSDPGVLETQYF. The rearrangement joins TRBV24-1 to TRBJ2-5; TRBD2 is a possible D gene (6 bases). CDR3 size: 14 residues. Germline V gene sequence: CDR1 KGHDR, CDR2 SFDVKD. Deletions cut 3 bases from V and 4 bases from J, with 11 bases between.

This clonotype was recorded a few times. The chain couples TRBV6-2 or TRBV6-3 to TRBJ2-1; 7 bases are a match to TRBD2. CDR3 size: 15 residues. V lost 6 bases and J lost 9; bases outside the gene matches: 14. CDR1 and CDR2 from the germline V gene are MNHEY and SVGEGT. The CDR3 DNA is TGTGCCAGCAGCCTCGGGGGACTACCCCGAGGTGAGCAGTTCTTC. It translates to CASSLGGLPRGEQFF.

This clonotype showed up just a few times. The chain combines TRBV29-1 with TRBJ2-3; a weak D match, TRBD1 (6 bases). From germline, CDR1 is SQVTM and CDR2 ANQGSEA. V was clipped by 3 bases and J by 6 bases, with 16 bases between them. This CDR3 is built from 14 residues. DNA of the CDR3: TGCAGCGTTGAGGGGGACACCGCGGTGGATACGCAGTATTTT. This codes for CSVEGDTAVDTQYF.

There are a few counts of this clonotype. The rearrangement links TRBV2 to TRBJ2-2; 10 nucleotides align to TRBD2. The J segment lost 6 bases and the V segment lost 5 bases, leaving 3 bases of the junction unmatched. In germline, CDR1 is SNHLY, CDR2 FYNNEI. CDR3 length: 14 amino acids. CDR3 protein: CASSTSGISGELFF. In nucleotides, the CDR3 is TGTGCCAGCAGTACTAGCGGGATTTCCGGGGAGCTGTTTTTT.

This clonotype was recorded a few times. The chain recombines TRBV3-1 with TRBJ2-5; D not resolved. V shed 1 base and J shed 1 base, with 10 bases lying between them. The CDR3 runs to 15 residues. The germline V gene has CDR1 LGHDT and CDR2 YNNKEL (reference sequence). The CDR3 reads CASSQGPSGQETQYF. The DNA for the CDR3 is TGTGCCAGCAGCCAAGGGCCGTCCGGCCAAGAGACCCAGTACTTC.

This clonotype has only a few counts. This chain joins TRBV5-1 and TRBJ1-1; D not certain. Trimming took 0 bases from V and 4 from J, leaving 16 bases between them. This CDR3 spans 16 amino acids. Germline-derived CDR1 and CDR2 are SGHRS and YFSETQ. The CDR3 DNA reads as TGCGCCAGCAGCTTGGTTGCGGGGATGAAAGGCACTGAAGCTTTCTTT. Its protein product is CASSLVAGMKGTEAFF.

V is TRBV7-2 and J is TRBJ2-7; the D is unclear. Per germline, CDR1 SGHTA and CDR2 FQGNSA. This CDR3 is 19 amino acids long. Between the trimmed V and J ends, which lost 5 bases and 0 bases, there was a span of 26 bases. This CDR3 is CASSPRQGPLFPSSYEQYF. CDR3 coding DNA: TGTGCCAGCAGCCCCCGACAAGGGCCCTTGTTCCCGAGCTCCTACGAGCAGTACTTC.

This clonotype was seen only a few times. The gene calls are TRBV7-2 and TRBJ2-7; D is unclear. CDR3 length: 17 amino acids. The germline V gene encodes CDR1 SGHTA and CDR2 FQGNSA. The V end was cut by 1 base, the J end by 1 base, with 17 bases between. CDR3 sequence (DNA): TGTGCCAGCAGCTTAGTAGGTAGCCCGAGAACTTCCTACGAGCAGTACTTC. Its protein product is CASSLVGSPRTSYEQYF.

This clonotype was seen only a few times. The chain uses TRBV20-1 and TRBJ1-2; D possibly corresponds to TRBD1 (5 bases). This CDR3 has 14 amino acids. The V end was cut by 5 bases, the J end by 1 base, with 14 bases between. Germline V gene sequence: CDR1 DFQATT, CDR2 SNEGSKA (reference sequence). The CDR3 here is CSAFFWTLNYGYTF. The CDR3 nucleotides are TGCAGTGCTTTTTTTTGGACACTTAACTATGGCTACACCTTC.

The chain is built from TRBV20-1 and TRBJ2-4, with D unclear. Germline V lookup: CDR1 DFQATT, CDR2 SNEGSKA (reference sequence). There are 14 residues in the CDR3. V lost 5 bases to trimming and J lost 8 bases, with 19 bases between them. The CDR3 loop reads CSAETSGVSDIQYF. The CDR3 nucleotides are TGCAGTGCTGAAACCAGTGGGGTCTCGGACATTCAGTACTTC.

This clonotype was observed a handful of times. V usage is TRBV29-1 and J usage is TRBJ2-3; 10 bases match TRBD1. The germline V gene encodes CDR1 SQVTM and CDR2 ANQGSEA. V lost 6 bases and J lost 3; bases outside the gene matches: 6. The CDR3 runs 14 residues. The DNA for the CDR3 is TGCAGCGTATACCGGGACAGGGGAACAGATACGCAGTATTTT. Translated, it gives CSVYRDRGTDTQYF.

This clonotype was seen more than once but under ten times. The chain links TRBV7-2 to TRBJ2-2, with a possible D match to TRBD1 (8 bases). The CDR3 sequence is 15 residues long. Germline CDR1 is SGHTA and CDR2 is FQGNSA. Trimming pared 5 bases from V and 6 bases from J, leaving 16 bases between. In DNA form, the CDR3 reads TGTGCCAGCAGCAAACAGGGGGGGATTCCCGGGGAGCTGTTTTTT. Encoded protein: CASSKQGGIPGELFF. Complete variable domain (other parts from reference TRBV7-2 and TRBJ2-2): GAGVSQSPSNKVTEKGKDVELRCDPISGHTALYWYRQSLGQGLEFLIYFQGNSAPDKSGLPSDRFSAERTGGSVSTLTIQRTQQEDSAVYLCASSKQGGIPGELFFGEGSRLTVL.

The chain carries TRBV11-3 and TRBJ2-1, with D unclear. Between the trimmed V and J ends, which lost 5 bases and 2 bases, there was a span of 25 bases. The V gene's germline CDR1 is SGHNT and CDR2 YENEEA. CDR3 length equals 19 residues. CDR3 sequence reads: CASSKRGPQEVPPYNEQFF. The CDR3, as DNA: TGTGCCAGCAGCAAACGTGGACCGCAAGAGGTACCCCCCTACAATGAGCAGTTCTTC. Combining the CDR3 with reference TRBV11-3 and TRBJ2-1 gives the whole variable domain EAGVVQSPRYKIIEKKQPVAFWCNPISGHNTLYWYLQNLGQGPELLIRYENEEAVDDSQLPKDRFSAERLKGVDSTLKIQPAELGDSAVYLCASSKRGPQEVPPYNEQFFGPGTRLTVL.